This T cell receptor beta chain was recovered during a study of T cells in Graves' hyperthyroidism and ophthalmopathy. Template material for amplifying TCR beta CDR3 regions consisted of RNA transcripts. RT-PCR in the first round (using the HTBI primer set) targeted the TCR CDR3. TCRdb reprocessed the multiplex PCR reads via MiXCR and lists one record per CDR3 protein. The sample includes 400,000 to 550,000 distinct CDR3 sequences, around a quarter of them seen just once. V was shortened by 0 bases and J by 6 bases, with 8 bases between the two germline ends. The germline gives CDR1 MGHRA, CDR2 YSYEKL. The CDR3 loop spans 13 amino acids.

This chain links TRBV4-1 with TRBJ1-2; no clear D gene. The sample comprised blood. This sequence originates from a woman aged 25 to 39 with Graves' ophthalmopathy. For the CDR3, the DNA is TGCGCCAGCAGCCAAGATCGAGGGAATGGCTACACCTTC. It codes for CASSQDRGNGYTF.